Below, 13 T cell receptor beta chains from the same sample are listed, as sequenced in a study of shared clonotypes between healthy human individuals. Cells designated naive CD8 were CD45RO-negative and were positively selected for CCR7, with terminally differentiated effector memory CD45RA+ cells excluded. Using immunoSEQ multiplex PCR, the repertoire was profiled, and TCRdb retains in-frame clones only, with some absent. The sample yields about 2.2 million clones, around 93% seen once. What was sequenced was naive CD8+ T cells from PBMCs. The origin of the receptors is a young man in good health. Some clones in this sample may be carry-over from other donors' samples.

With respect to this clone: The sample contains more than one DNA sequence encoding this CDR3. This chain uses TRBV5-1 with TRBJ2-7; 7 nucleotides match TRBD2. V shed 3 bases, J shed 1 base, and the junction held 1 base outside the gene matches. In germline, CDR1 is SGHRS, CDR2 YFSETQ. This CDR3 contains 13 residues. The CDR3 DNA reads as TGCGCCAGCAGCTGGGGAGGGTCCTACGAGCAGTACTTC. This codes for CASSWGGSYEQYF.

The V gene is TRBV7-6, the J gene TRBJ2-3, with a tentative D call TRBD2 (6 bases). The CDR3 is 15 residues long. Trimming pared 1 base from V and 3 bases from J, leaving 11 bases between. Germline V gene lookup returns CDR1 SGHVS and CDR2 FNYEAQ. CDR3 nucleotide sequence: TGTGCCAGCAGCTTAGTGGGGGGTAGGACAGATACGCAGTATTTT. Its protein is CASSLVGGRTDTQYF.

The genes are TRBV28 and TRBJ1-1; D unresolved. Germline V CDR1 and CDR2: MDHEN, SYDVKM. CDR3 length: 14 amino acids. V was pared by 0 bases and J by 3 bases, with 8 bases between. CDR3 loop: CASSLWVMDTEAFF. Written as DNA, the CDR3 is TGTGCCAGCAGTTTATGGGTAATGGACACTGAAGCTTTCTTT.

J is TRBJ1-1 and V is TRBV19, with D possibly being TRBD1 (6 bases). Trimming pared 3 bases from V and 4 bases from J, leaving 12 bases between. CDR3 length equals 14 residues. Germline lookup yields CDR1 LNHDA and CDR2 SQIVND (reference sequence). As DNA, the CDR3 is TGTGCCAGTAGTATTGTGGGGGGGGCCACTGAAGCTTTCTTT. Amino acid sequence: CASSIVGGATEAFF.

The CDR3 sequence: CASRQRGQRNYEQYF. The CDR3 bases are TGTGCCAGCAGGCAGAGAGGACAGCGGAACTACGAGCAGTACTTC. V and J are TRBV5-8 and TRBJ2-7, with D perhaps matching TRBD1 (6 bases). The germline gives CDR1 SGHTS, CDR2 YDEGEE. V was pared by 5 bases and J by 3 bases, with 18 bases between. CDR3 length equals 15 residues. The full variable domain, with the rest looked up from reference TRBV5-8 and TRBJ2-7, is EAGVTQSPTHLIKTRGQQATLRCSPISGHTSVYWYQQALGLGLQFLLWYDEGEERNRGNFPPRFSGRQFPNYSSELNVNALELEDSALYLCASRQRGQRNYEQYFGPGTRLTVT.

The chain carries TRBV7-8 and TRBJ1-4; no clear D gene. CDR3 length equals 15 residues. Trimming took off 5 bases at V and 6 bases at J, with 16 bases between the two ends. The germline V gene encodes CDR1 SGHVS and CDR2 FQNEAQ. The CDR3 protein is CASSRLTRSDEKLFF. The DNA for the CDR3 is TGTGCCAGCAGCCGACTGACACGGTCGGATGAAAAACTGTTTTTT.

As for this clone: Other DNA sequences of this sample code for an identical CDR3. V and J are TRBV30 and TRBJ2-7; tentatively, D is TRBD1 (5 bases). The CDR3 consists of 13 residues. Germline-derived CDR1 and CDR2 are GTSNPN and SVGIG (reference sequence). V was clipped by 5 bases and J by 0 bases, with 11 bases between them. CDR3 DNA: TGTGCCTGGGGTACAGGTAGCTCCTACGAGCAGTACTTC. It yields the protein CAWGTGSSYEQYF.

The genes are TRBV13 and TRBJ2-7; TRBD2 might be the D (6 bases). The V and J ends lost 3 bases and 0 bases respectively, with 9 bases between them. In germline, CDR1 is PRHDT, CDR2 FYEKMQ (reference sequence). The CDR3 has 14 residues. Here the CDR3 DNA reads TGTGCCAGCAGCTTTGGGGGGACCTCCTACGAGCAGTACTTC. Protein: CASSFGGTSYEQYF.

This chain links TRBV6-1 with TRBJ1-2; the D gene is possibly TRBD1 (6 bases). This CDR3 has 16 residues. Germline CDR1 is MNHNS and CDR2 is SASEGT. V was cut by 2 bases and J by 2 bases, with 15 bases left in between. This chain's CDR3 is CASSEKIQGTNYGYTF. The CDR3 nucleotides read TGTGCCAGCAGTGAAAAAATTCAGGGGACCAACTATGGCTACACCTTC.

The CDR3 bases are TGTGCCAGCAGTTACGGGACTAGCGGGATCGATGAGCAGTTCTTC. Translation gives CASSYGTSGIDEQFF. The rearrangement uses TRBV6-6 and TRBJ2-1; 13 bases are a match to TRBD2. The V and J ends lost 2 bases and 8 bases, in that order; junction bases with no gene match: 3. The germline V gene has CDR1 MNHNY and CDR2 SVGAGI (reference sequence). This CDR3 has 15 amino acids.

CDR3 nucleotide sequence: TGTGCCAGCACCGAAGAACTAGCGGGGGGGGAAGATACGCAGTATTTT. It translates to CASTEELAGGEDTQYF. The genes are TRBV2 and TRBJ2-3; 13 nucleotides agree with TRBD2. V lost 7 bases and J lost 5; bases outside the gene matches: 9. From germline, CDR1 is SNHLY and CDR2 FYNNEI. The CDR3 runs 16 residues.

Written as DNA, the CDR3 is TGTGCCAGCAGCTTCCCGGAGGGGACCGGACTGTTTTTT. It encodes CASSFPEGTGLFF. The chain joins TRBV5-4 to TRBJ1-4; the D gene is possibly TRBD1 (5 bases). CDR1 and CDR2 from the germline V gene are SGHNT and YYREEE (reference sequence). The CDR3 consists of 13 residues. The V end lost 2 bases, the J end lost 13 bases, and 15 bases lay between the germline ends.

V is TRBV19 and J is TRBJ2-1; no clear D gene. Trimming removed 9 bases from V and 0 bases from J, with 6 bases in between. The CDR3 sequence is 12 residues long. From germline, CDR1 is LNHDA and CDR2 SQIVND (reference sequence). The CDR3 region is CASQSSYNEQFF. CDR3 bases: TGTGCCAGCCAGAGCTCCTACAATGAGCAGTTCTTC.